This TCR beta chain was captured in a study of T cells in Graves' hyperthyroidism and ophthalmopathy. At the level of the study: Peripheral blood draws took place at initial diagnosis, ahead of any treatment. Overall study results and limits: In the blood, most expanded thyroid clonotypes above 0.001 appeared as well.

The CDR3 is 17 residues long. Trimming pared 3 bases from V and 6 bases from J, leaving 21 bases between. TCR beta CDR3 sequences were amplified from RNA transcripts. Primed by the HTBI set, a first-round RT-PCR was run on the TCR CDR3. TCRdb reprocessed the multiplex PCR reads with MiXCR, giving one entry per CDR3 protein. Here the sample spans under 750,000 distinct CDR3 sequences, 15% to 20% being singletons. Points on this clonotype: Its antigen remains unknown.

The sample comprised blood. The TCR was taken from a woman aged 45-60 years with Graves' hyperthyroidism that later progressed to Graves' ophthalmopathy. The chain couples TRBV12-3 or TRBV12-4 to TRBJ1-5, with D tentatively TRBD1 (6 bases). The CDR3 here is CASSFHSDRWVFQPQHF. CDR3 nucleotide sequence: TGTGCCAGCAGTTTTCATTCCGACAGGTGGGTCTTTCAGCCCCAGCATTTT.